The source of this T cell receptor (beta chain) is a study of blood T cell repertoires in COVID-19 (dated by TCRdb to the early 2020s). Study-level background: Collaborator samples came from the United States, Italy and Spain and covered acute and convalescent phases of COVID-19. The prospective study material was composed of cDNA or gDNA derived from T cells, B-cell-depleted T cells, or PBMCs. Nearly every sample came with metadata listing a de-identified subject ID, COVID-19 status, age in years and sex. Subjects who had been exposed to COVID-19, were actively infected with it, or had recovered from it provided the deeply sampled blood TCRbeta repertoires that made up the dataset. The repertoires were released in a freely available public database meant as a resource for research on the immune response to SARS-CoV-2. The samples were drawn from the first 160 participants of the ongoing ImmuneRACE study and from 950 to 1,500 subjects provided by 6 global collaborators. Where HLA class I and class II types were available, the types were taken from metadata supplied by the sample provider, not from assay-based typing. Results and caveats for the whole study, not just this receptor: The quantity of clinical and demographic metadata differed by source and by participant and was supplied without curation.

For this clone: The antigen this receptor binds is unknown. Base-call qualities are not available, and no considerably larger clone is one nucleotide away.

CDR1 is given as LGHDT and CDR2 as YNNKEL, both from the germline V gene (reference sequence). Inclusive of the bounding cysteine and phenylalanine, the CDR3 is 16 residues long. Only the CDR3 DNA is retained, 48 bases long and in frame from the first base. The junction shows trimming of 1 base on V and 2 bases on J, plus 14 bases between the germline ends. TCRbeta CDR3 regions were amplified from genomic DNA using the immunoSEQ Assay, a bias-controlled multiplex PCR. Regarding the original processing steps: Nucleated cell counts per sample were estimated from amplification of reference gene primers within the assay. To quantify the absolute abundance of each unique TCRbeta CDR3 rearrangement, sequence reads were collapsed and filtered. For each sample, productive Simpson clonality was calculated by taking the square root of Simpson's diversity index across productive rearrangements. The table comes from immuneACCESS by way of TCRdb, which keeps in-frame sequences with V and J called. Part of the clones is missing from these tables; in studies checked, under half for an unresolved V gene and the rest for unknown reasons. V and J calls and clone size are copied from that table; D and trimming were computed from the DNA. Recorded for this sample are about 160,000 clones; around 82% of them occurred a single time. 6.5% to 8.5% of the sample rests with the top ten.

In Seattle, one collaborating source enrolled patients while the infection was active and tracked those patients longitudinally over the course of disease. Each collaborating institution followed its own protocols to collect whole blood in K2EDTA tubes. Collaborator samples were shipped for TCRbeta analysis as frozen whole blood, isolated PBMCs, or DNA extracted from either sample type. The receptor chain draws on TRBV3-1 (or the pseudogene TRBV3-2) and TRBJ2-5; D gene: possibly TRBD2, on 6 matching bases. The clonotype was recovered from a woman in her forties with COVID-19, enrolled during active disease. Source material: peripheral blood. The CDR3 protein sequence reads: CASSQGLARVQETQYF. The nucleotide sequence is given as TGTGCCAGCAGCCAAGGTCTAGCGAGGGTTCAAGAGACCCAGTACTTC.